This T cell receptor (beta chain) was sequenced in a study of regulatory T cells in long-lasting Graves disease. Study summary: Patients with new Graves' disease had used antithyroid drugs below 3 months.

The ends lost 7 bases at V and 4 bases at J; junction bases unmatched: 6. The CDR3 consists of 14 residues. Per germline, CDR1 MNHEY and CDR2 SMNVEV (reference sequence). Arm-PCR of CDR3 regions with iRepertoire HTBI primers generated TCR beta libraries. TCRdb redid the calling of the multiplex PCR reads with MiXCR, one entry per CDR3 protein. Of about 400,000 distinct CDR3 sequences in the sample, around a sixth were seen once. This clonotype was detected ten times or more. Stated time point: newly diagnosed GD, antithyroid drugs for less than 3 months. The TCR library was made from RNA that had been extracted from PBMCs in TRIzol. Patients were from an endocrinology department in Xi'an, China.

The J gene is TRBJ1-3, the V gene TRBV27; TRBD1 agrees at 8 bases. The sequence came from a female donor with Graves disease. Material: peripheral blood mononuclear cells (PBMCs), obtained at new diagnosis, from a patient treated with antithyroid drugs. CDR3: CASTQGARGNTIYF. CDR3 DNA: TGTGCCAGCACCCAGGGGGCGCGCGGAAACACCATATATTTT.